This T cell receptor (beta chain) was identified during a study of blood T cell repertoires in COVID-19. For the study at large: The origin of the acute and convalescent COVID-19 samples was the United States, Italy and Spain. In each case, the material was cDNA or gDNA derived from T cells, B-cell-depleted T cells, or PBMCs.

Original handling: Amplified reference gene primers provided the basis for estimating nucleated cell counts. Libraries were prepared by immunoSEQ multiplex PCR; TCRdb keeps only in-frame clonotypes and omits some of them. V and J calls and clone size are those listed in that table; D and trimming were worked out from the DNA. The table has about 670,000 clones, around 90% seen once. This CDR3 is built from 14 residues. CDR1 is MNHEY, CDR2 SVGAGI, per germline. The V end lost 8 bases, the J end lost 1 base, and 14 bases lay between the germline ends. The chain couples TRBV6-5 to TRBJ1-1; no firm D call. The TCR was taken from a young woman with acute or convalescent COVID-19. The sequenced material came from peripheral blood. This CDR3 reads CASRVGKPNTEAFF. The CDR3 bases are TGTGCCAGCCGCGTCGGGAAACCGAACACTGAAGCTTTCTTT.